These 6 T cell receptor beta chains were all obtained from the same sample, sequenced in a study of T cells after yellow fever vaccination. Each CDR3 protein gets one entry after TCRdb re-called the 5' RACE reads with MiXCR. In the table there are hundreds of thousands of distinct CDR3 sequences, less than 4.5% of which are singletons. The sample in question was PBMCs, obtained on the day of the yellow fever booster vaccination. The origin of the receptors is a man aged 18 to 30 who received the YFV17D yellow fever vaccine.

This clonotype was observed a few times. The chain carries TRBV12-3 or TRBV12-4 and TRBJ2-1, with 8 bases lining up with TRBD1. The CDR3 covers 16 residues. Germline trimming cut 0 bases from V and 9 bases from J; bases unmatched to any gene: 10. This CDR3 reads CASSLAGTGQGTEQFF. The CDR3 DNA reads TGTGCCAGCAGTTTAGCCGGGACAGGCCAGGGGACTGAGCAGTTCTTC.

This clonotype was seen more than once but under ten times. The chain employs TRBV20-1 and TRBJ2-1; 10 bases match TRBD2. J was trimmed by 2 bases and V by 4 bases; bases with no gene match: 2. The CDR3 contains 14 residues. Germline-derived CDR1 and CDR2 are DFQATT and SNEGSKA (reference sequence). The CDR3 coding sequence is TGCAGTGCTACTCTAGCGGGGGCCTACAATGAGCAGTTCTTC. As protein: CSATLAGAYNEQFF.

This clonotype was seen at least ten times. The chain couples TRBV28 to TRBJ1-1, with D possibly TRBD1 on 5 matching bases. In germline, CDR1 is MDHEN, CDR2 SYDVKM. The CDR3 is 15 residues long. Trimming cost V 4 bases and J 7 bases, with 19 bases left between them. The CDR3, as DNA: TGTGCCAGCAGTTCTAGGCCGCGGGCAGGGCTTGAAGCTTTCTTT. Its protein is CASSSRPRAGLEAFF.

This clonotype appeared many times. The gene calls are TRBV12-3 or TRBV12-4 and TRBJ1-3; possibly TRBD1 for D (5 bases). The CDR3 extends over 15 amino acids. V lost 3 bases and J 0 bases, leaving 9 bases between the germline ends. CDR3 in DNA: TGTGCCAGCAGTTTCCGGGGCATCTCTGGAAACACCATATATTTT. Translation: CASSFRGISGNTIYF.

This clonotype appeared a few times. CDR3 amino acids: CASSPRTSGGAEDTQYF. The CDR3 DNA is TGTGCCAGCAGCCCCCGGACTAGCGGGGGGGCGGAAGATACGCAGTATTTT. The chain joins TRBV7-2 to TRBJ2-3; 15 bases are a match to TRBD2. V lost 5 bases, J lost 5 bases, and 8 bases stayed unmatched. CDR3 length: 17 residues. In germline, CDR1 is SGHTA, CDR2 FQGNSA.

This clonotype showed up many times. The chain carries TRBV12-3 or TRBV12-4 and TRBJ2-4; TRBD1 matches 11 bases. The J segment lost 0 bases and the V segment lost 6 bases, leaving 10 bases of the junction unmatched. The CDR3 is 18 amino acids. The CDR3 DNA sequence: TGTGCCAGCAGCAAGGGACAGGGGGGAGTTTTAGCCAAAAACATTCAGTACTTC. Translating it yields CASSKGQGGVLAKNIQYF.